This entry describes one TCR beta chain. Its antigen remains unidentified. Specified treatment: roughly 20 received Ad26.COV2.S at low or high dose, single or two shots; 5 received placebo; per-sample allocation not given. Material that was analyzed had been drawn on day 63 after the first vaccine or placebo injection. A Boston adult aged 18-55 years was the donor. This specimen belongs to a study of Ad26.COV2.S vaccination and SARS-CoV-2 variants. For the study at large: Enrolled in COV1001, the donor was in the Ad26.COV2.S trial arm, which received the vaccine. Study-level results: It was reported that spike-specific CD8+ and CD4+ T cell responses were substantially broad after vaccination.

Assay: immunoSEQ multiplex PCR; the TCRdb copy retains only in-frame clones and omits some. The table has around 450,000 clones, 89% seen once; the top ten hold about 1.7%. The sequence derives from a person between 18 and 65 years old who received the Ad26.COV2.S COVID-19 vaccine or a placebo. Sequenced here: peripheral blood, sampled in a trial of Ad26.COV2.S vaccine versus placebo.

The CDR3 nucleotides read TGTGCCAGCAGCGTAACAGTGGCGGGGTACACCGGGGAGCTGTTTTTT. Its protein is CASSVTVAGYTGELFF. The rearrangement joins TRBV7-2 to TRBJ2-2; tentative D call: TRBD2 (6 bases). The CDR3 runs 16 residues. CDR1 and CDR2 (germline): SGHTA, FQGNSA. Trimming cost V 5 bases and J 3 bases, with 16 bases left between them.